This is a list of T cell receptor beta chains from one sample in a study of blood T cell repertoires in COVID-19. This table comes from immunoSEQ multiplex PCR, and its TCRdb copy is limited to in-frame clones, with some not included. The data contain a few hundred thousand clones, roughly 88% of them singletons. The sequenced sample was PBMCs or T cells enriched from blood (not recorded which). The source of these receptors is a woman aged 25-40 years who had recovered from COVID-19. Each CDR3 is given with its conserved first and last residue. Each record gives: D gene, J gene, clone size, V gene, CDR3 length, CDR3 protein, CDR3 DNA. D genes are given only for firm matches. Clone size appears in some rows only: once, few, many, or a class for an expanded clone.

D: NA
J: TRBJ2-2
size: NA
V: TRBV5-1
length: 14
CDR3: CASSFYAEGGELFF
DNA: TGCGCCAGCAGCTTCTATGCTGAGGGCGGGGAGCTGTTTTTT

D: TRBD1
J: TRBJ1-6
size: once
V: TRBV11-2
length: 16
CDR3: CASSLARTGSNSPLHF
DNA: TGTGCCAGCAGCTTAGCCCGGACAGGGAGTAATTCACCCCTCCACTTT

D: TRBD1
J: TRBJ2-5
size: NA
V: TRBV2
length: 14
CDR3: CASSYRGPQETQYF
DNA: TGTGCCTCGAGCTACAGGGGACCCCAGGAGACCCAGTACTTC

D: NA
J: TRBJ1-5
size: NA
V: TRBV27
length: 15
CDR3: CASSLQGWGNQPQHF
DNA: TGTGCCAGCAGTCTACAGGGTTGGGGCAATCAGCCCCAGCATTTT

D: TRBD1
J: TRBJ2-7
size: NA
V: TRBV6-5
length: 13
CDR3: CASSGQVSYEQYF
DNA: TGTGCCAGCAGCGGACAGGTTTCCTACGAGCAGTACTTC

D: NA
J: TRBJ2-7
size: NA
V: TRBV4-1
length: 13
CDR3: CASSQSRTYEQYF
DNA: TGCGCCAGCAGCCAATCTAGGACCTACGAGCAGTACTTC

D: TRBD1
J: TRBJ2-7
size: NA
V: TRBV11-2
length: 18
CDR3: CASSLTGGLGRAVYEQYF
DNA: TGTGCCAGCAGTTTGACAGGGGGTTTGGGTAGAGCCGTCTACGAGCAGTACTTC

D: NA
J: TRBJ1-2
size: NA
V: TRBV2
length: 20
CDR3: CASSEGALARGQLLNYGYTF
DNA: TGTGCCAGCAGTGAAGGCGCGCTAGCTCGAGGACAGCTACTTAACTATGGCTACACCTTC

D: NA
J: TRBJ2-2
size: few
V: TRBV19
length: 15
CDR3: CASRSLIANTGELFF
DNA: TGTGCCAGTAGGAGCCTAATCGCGAACACCGGGGAGCTGTTTTTT

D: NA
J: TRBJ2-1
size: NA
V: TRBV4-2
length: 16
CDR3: CASSQDRLLSYNEQFF
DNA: TGTGCCAGCAGCCAAGATAGACTGCTCTCCTACAATGAGCAGTTCTTC

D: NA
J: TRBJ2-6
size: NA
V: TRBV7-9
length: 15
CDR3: CASLISPSGANVLTF
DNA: TGTGCCAGCCTAATATCTCCCTCTGGGGCCAACGTCCTGACTTTC

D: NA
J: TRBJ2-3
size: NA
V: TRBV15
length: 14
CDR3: CATSRDTSTDTQYF
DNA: TGTGCCACCAGCAGAGATACTAGCACAGATACGCAGTATTTT

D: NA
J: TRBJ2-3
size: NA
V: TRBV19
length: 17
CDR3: CASSIGGSGPSTDTQYF
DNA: TGTGCCAGTAGTATTGGGGGGAGCGGCCCCAGCACAGATACGCAGTATTTT

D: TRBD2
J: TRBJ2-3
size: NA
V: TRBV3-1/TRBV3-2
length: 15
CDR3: CASRPKAGGPPAQYF
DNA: TGTGCCAGCAGACCCAAGGCGGGGGGGCCCCCGGCGCAGTATTTT

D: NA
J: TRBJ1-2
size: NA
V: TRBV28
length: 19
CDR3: CASSFLTRAGAIFNYGYTF
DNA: TGTGCCAGCAGTTTCCTCACCCGGGCAGGGGCCATCTTTAACTATGGCTACACCTTC

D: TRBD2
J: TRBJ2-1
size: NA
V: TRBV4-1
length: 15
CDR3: CASSPNSGRTNEQFF
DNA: TGCGCCAGCAGCCCCAATAGCGGGAGGACCAATGAGCAGTTCTTC

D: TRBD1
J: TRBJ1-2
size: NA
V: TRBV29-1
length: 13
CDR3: CSVDLVRGLGYTF
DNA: TGCAGCGTTGACTTGGTCAGGGGGCTTGGCTACACCTTC

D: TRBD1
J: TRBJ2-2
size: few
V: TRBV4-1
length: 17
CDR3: CASSLRQGASNTGELFF
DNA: TGCGCCAGCAGCCTTCGGCAGGGGGCTTCGAACACCGGGGAGCTGTTTTTT

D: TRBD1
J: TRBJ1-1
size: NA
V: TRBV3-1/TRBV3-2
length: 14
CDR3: CASSQVQGDTEAFF
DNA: TGTGCCAGCAGCCAAGTACAGGGGGACACTGAAGCTTTCTTT

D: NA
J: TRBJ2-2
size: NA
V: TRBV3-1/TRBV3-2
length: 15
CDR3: CASSRPAPNTGELFF
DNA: TGTGCCAGCAGCCGGCCCGCTCCGAACACCGGGGAGCTGTTTTTT

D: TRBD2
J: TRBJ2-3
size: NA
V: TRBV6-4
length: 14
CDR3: CASSLAGETDTQYF
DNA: TGTGCCAGCAGTCTAGCGGGGGAAACAGATACGCAGTATTTT

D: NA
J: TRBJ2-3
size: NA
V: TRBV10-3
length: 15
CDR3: CATRGERGSTDTQYF
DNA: TGTGCCACCCGGGGAGAGCGCGGGAGCACAGATACGCAGTATTTT

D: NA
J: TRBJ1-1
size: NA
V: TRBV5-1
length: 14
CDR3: CASSLARVGTEAFF
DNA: TGCGCCAGCAGCTTGGCCAGGGTGGGCACTGAAGCTTTCTTT

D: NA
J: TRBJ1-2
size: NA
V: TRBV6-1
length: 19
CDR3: CASSGTGGRGAKTNYGYTF
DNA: TGTGCCAGCAGTGGTACCGGGGGGAGGGGCGCTAAGACTAACTATGGCTACACCTTC

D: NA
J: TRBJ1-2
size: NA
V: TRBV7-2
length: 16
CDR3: CASSLASTGSIGGYTF
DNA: TGTGCCAGCAGCTTAGCCTCCACAGGGAGTATTGGCGGCTACACCTTC

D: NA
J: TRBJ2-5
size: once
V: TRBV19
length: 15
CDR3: CASSRDSAGDYERYF
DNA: TGTGCCAGTAGTAGAGACTCGGCTGGTGACTATGAGCGGTACTTC